This T cell receptor (beta chain) originates from a study of follicular helper T cells after annual influenza vaccination. Overall study findings and caveats: Yearly vaccinations repeatedly recalled conserved clonotypes in ICOS+CD38+ cTfh. Day 7 ICOS+CD38+ clones were most often found later in ICOS-CD38- cTfh cells.

TCRdb's copy holds only in-frame clones and misses some; the assay was immunoSEQ multiplex PCR. This sample has 8,500 to 9,000 clones; about 83% occur once, and the top ten carry 3% to 3.5%. Noted time point: 2013-2014 season, 7 days after vaccination. Before and after seasonal inactivated influenza vaccination, adults gave blood for sorting CD4 subsets for sequencing. The CDR3 is 14 amino acids. Trimming took 1 base from V and 5 from J, leaving 11 bases between them. Germline V CDR1 and CDR2: SGHTA, FQGNSA. About this clone itself: Its antigen remains unidentified.

The chain recombines TRBV7-2 with TRBJ1-1, with D perhaps matching TRBD1 (5 bases). The sequence derives from an adult who received the influenza vaccine. This material consisted of CXCR5+ CD38- circulating T follicular helper cells from blood, taken 7 days after influenza vaccination. Subset indicated: circulating Tfh, non-naive CD4+CXCR5+PD-1+ (ICOS+CD38+ or ICOS-CD38-). CDR3 sequence (DNA): TGTGCCAGCAGCTTAGTTCGCCCAGGGACTGAAGCTTTCTTT. The encoded protein is CASSLVRPGTEAFF. Full variable domain (rest looked up from reference TRBV7-2 and TRBJ1-1): GAGVSQSPSNKVTEKGKDVELRCDPISGHTALYWYRQSLGQGLEFLIYFQGNSAPDKSGLPSDRFSAERTGGSVSTLTIQRTQQEDSAVYLCASSLVRPGTEAFFGQGTRLTVV.